This T cell receptor (beta chain) was recorded in a study of T cell responses to AZD1222 COVID-19 vaccine (dated by TCRdb to about 2021). For the wider study: Because spike-specific TCR depth and breadth did not differ between the two schedules, AZD1222 recipients who got a second dose at roughly 4 weeks were pooled with those who got a second dose at roughly 12 weeks. TCR sequencing was performed for fewer than 250 trial participants, of whom some 200 were given two doses of AZD1222 and around 26 were given two doses of MenACWY control vaccine. Trial participants were enrolled by age into subgroups of 18-55, 56-69 and 70-plus years, and roughly 150, 30 and 60 TCR-sequenced participants, respectively, were included in these subgroups. Points the paper makes about the study in general: After two AZD1222 doses, spike-specific TCR breadth and depth were significantly higher than at day 0 and than in MenACWY recipients. Only a handful of AZD1222 recipients were SARS-CoV-2 seropositive at baseline, limiting conclusions about previously exposed vaccinees. Nearly half of unique spike-specific TCRs reportedly recognized epitopes outside regions mutated in the B.1.351 and B.1.1.7 variants. The 56-69-year group was small, and its depth increase did not reach significance, likely because of low power. No day 14 peak-response samples were available, so repertoires were characterized only after the peak T cell response. Participants were mostly white British and included more females than males, and it was suggested by the authors that clonal diversity may have been underestimated. The whole spike protein was spanned by vaccine-associated CD4 TCRs, and dominant responses were seen in regions 160-218 and 743-854.

The CDR3 regions of human TCRbeta chains were analyzed by immunosequencing. Regarding the original processing steps: TCRs in the repertoires were matched against a reference library of SARS-CoV-2-specific TCRs that had been generated with the MIRA antigen-specificity platform. Breadth was defined as the fraction of unique TCRs that were SARS-CoV-2-associated, and depth was defined as the fraction of total T cells that were SARS-CoV-2-associated. Using the MIRA data, every spike-specific TCR was mapped to the spike region that the TCR reacted to and assigned to either a CD4 or a CD8 class. Log10-transformed breadth and depth values were compared by one-way ANOVA with Sidak's multiple comparisons tests. Not all clones reach the TCRdb copy of this immuneACCESS table, which keeps in-frame sequences only. Checked studies attribute under half of the gap to unresolved V genes and leave the rest unexplained. From that table come the V and J calls and clone size; the DNA was used to work out D and trimming. The sample records 100,000 to 150,000 clones, about 88% of which are singletons. Clones ranked in the top ten supply approximately 8% of the sample.

The meaning of the sample's time point label: baseline before first vaccination. Samples from vaccinated people were obtained from the UK trials COV001 and COV002, which included a single-blind randomized controlled phase 2/3 trial of AZD1222 (ChAdOx1 nCoV-19) in healthy adults. Trial participant PBMC samples were collected at day 0 and day 28 after the second dose for TCRbeta chain sequencing. For this clone: Its antigen is still unknown. No quality values exist for individual bases; no much larger clone is one base distant.

Here the sequenced sample was peripheral blood, taken on day 0 of AZD1222 vaccination. This receptor was taken from an adult in good health.

The sequence in DNA is TGTGCCAGCAGCTCCGACAACATGAACACTGAAGCTTTCTTT. This is translated as CASSSDNMNTEAFF. The sequence joins TRBV7-3 to TRBJ1-1; the D gene is unclear. The CDR3 starts with the cysteine, ends with the phenylalanine, and has 14 residues. The retained sequence is limited to the CDR3, 42 bases, with the frame set at the first base. Per the germline V gene, SGHTA is the CDR1 and FQGTGA is the CDR2. Trimming costs V 4 bases and J 0 bases, and their ends lie 9 bases apart.